Described below is a single T cell receptor beta chain sequence and its context. The germline V gene encodes CDR1 MGHRA and CDR2 YSYEKL. Between the trimmed V and J ends, which lost 1 base and 1 base, there was a span of 8 bases. The CDR3 totals 15 residues. TCRdb reprocessed the 5' RACE reads with MiXCR, giving one entry per CDR3 protein. The sample has more than 250,000 distinct CDR3 sequences; about a sixth are singletons. These data are taken from a study of T-cell memory formation after mild COVID-19. V usage is TRBV4-1 and J usage is TRBJ1-3; D gene uncertain. Sequenced input: PBMCs or a T cell subset sorted from them (not recorded which). The receptor was isolated from a man younger than 35 who had mild COVID-19 (a few samples of this study predate the infection). Cell type and time point are not known. The chain's CDR3 is CASSQVTGSGNTIYF. The CDR3, as DNA: TGCGCCAGCAGCCAAGTGACGGGGTCTGGAAACACCATATATTTT.